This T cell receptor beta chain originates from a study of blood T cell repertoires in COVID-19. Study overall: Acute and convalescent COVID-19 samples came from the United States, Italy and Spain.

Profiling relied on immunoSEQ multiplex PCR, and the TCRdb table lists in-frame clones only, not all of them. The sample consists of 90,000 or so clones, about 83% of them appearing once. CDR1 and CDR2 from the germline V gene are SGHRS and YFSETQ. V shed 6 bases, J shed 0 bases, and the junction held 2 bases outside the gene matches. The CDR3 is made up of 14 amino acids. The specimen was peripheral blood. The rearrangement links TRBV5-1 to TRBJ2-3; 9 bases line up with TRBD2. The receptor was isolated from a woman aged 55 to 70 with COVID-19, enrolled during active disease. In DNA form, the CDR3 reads TGCGCCAGCACTAGCGGGGCTAGCACAGATACGCAGTATTTT. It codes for CASTSGASTDTQYF.